These 22 T cell receptor beta chains were all obtained from the same sample, sequenced in a study of CD8+ T cells in alopecia areata. cDNA reverse transcribed from extracted RNA served as the sequencing template. This table comes from immunoSEQ multiplex PCR, and its TCRdb copy is limited to in-frame clones, with some not included. Of some 180,000 clones listed, about 56% are singletons. Sequencing used CD8+ T cells sorted from blood. The receptor set was obtained from a human donor in good health.

This clone was seen more than once but under ten times. This rearrangement joins TRBV23-1 to TRBJ2-1; 8 nucleotides match TRBD1. TRBV23-1 is treated as an ORF (open reading frame) with a function not yet certain. The V and J ends lost 0 bases and 1 base, in that order; junction bases with no gene match: 2. The CDR3 consists of 16 residues. For the CDR3, the DNA is TGCGCCAGCAGTCAATCCACAGGGGGTTCCTACAATGAGCAGTTCTTC. Translated, it gives CASSQSTGGSYNEQFF.

The chain couples TRBV7-2 to TRBJ2-7; TRBD1 might be the D (5 bases). The CDR3 has 17 residues. Trimming stripped 3 bases from V and 2 bases from J, with 20 bases between. Germline loops: CDR1 SGHTA, CDR2 FQGNSA. CDR3 region: CASSLGPSRNPTYEQYF. The CDR3 nucleotides are TGTGCCAGCAGCTTGGGGCCCAGCCGGAATCCAACCTACGAGCAGTACTTC.

V and J are TRBV27 and TRBJ2-4; 7 bases line up with TRBD1. This CDR3 has 17 amino acids. V shed 6 bases, J shed 0 bases, and the junction held 11 bases outside the gene matches. The germline gives CDR1 MNHEY, CDR2 SMNVEV (reference sequence). The CDR3 DNA reads as TGTGCCAGCAGACCCGGGACAGCAGATCTAGCCAAAAACATTCAGTACTTC. Its translation: CASRPGTADLAKNIQYF.

This clone was seen many times. The chain uses TRBV27 and TRBJ2-7, with D unclear. Germline V gene data show CDR1 as MNHEY and CDR2 as SMNVEV (reference sequence). The CDR3 spans 13 residues. Between the trimmed V and J ends, which lost 2 bases and 6 bases, there was a span of 11 bases. The CDR3 coding sequence is TGTGCCAGCAGTTTAAGTCAGCAGCCCGAGCAGTACTTC. Its translation: CASSLSQQPEQYF.

This chain links TRBV29-1 with TRBJ2-7, with D maybe TRBD1 (5 bases). This CDR3 contains 12 residues. Trimming removed 5 bases from V and 2 bases from J, with 10 bases in between. Germline values: CDR1 SQVTM, CDR2 ANQGSEA. This CDR3 reads CSVRQGPYEQYF. The CDR3 coding sequence is TGCAGCGTTCGCCAGGGTCCCTACGAGCAGTACTTC.

The V call is TRBV6-5, the J call TRBJ1-2; perhaps TRBD1 as D (5 bases). Germline-derived CDR1 and CDR2 are MNHEY and SVGAGI. CDR3 size: 14 residues. Trimming took off 4 bases at V and 3 bases at J, with 12 bases between the two ends. The CDR3 here is CASSLDGTYYGYTF. CDR3 nucleotides: TGTGCCAGCAGTTTGGACGGGACTTACTATGGCTACACCTTC.

This clone was picked up a small number of times. The chain employs TRBV2 and TRBJ1-6; the D is unclear. The CDR3 has 16 amino acids. The germline V and J ends were trimmed by 2 bases and 3 bases, with 11 bases remaining between them. The germline V gene encodes CDR1 SNHLY and CDR2 FYNNEI. DNA of the CDR3: TGTGCCAGCAGTGAAACGGCAGATTTCTATAATTCACCCCTCCACTTT. This translates into CASSETADFYNSPLHF.

This chain uses TRBV7-9 with TRBJ1-2, with TRBD1 matching 9 bases. J lost 8 bases, V lost 7 bases, and 5 bases had no gene match. The CDR3 covers 12 residues. Germline assignment: CDR1 SEHNR and CDR2 FQNEAQ (reference sequence). Here the CDR3 reads CASNPGTGGYTF. As DNA, the CDR3 is TGTGCCAGCAACCCGGGGACAGGGGGCTACACCTTC.

The chain has TRBV19 and TRBJ1-5; maybe TRBD1 (6 bases). The ends were cut back, 4 bases at V and 5 bases at J, with 15 bases in the middle. The CDR3 runs to 15 residues. Germline CDR1 reads LNHDA; CDR2 reads SQIVND (reference sequence). This chain's CDR3 is CASSTQVGGHQPQHF. Here the CDR3 DNA reads TGTGCCAGTAGTACCCAGGTGGGGGGGCATCAGCCCCAGCATTTT.

The genes are TRBV11-2 and TRBJ1-6; D not certain. Germline V gene lookup returns CDR1 SGHAT and CDR2 FQNNGV. The CDR3 consists of 13 residues. The V end lost 0 bases, the J end lost 7 bases, and 4 bases lay between the germline ends. CDR3 residues: CASSLDSNSPLHF. The CDR3 nucleotides read TGTGCCAGCAGCTTAGACTCGAATTCACCCCTCCACTTT.

This clone was seen a handful of times. The rearrangement joins TRBV7-3 to TRBJ1-1, with D unclear. Germline V CDR1 and CDR2: SGHTA, FQGTGA. V lost 4 bases and J lost 2, with 8 bases in between. The length of the CDR3 is 13 residues. CDR3 sequence: CASSSFLNTEAFF. The CDR3 DNA sequence: TGTGCCAGCAGCTCCTTCCTCAACACTGAAGCTTTCTTT. The entire variable domain, with the rest obtained from reference TRBV7-3 and TRBJ1-1, is as follows: GAGVSQTPSNKVTEKGKYVELRCDPISGHTALYWYRQSLGQGPEFLIYFQGTGAADDSGLPNDRFFAVRPEGSVSTLKIQRTERGDSAVYLCASSSFLNTEAFFGQGTRLTVV.

This chain joins TRBV6-5 and TRBJ2-7, with D unclear. Between the trimmed V and J ends, which lost 0 bases and 2 bases, there was a span of 11 bases. Germline V lookup: CDR1 MNHEY, CDR2 SVGAGI. This CDR3 has 15 amino acids. CDR3 region: CASSYSMQAAYEQYF. The CDR3 DNA reads TGTGCCAGCAGTTACTCCATGCAGGCGGCCTACGAGCAGTACTTC.

This clone was picked up one time. The chain combines TRBV6-1 with TRBJ2-7; D possibly corresponds to TRBD2 (5 bases). The germline gives CDR1 MNHNS, CDR2 SASEGT. This CDR3 contains 13 residues. Between the trimmed V and J ends, which lost 0 bases and 9 bases, there was a span of 12 bases. Here the CDR3 DNA reads TGTGCCAGCAGTGAAGCCGGCGGGCGCGGGCAGTACTTC. It specifies CASSEAGGRGQYF.

The rearrangement links TRBV4-1 to TRBJ2-5; D uncertain. Germline CDR1 is MGHRA and CDR2 is YSYEKL. This CDR3 has 14 amino acids. Trimming stripped 0 bases from V and 7 bases from J, with 12 bases between. The CDR3 spells CASSQDVPPGTQYF. The CDR3 DNA is TGCGCCAGCAGCCAAGACGTCCCTCCCGGGACCCAGTACTTC.

The chain links TRBV29-1 to TRBJ2-5; the D gene could be TRBD1 or TRBD2 (6 bases each). V was pared by 2 bases and J by 5 bases, with 15 bases between. The CDR3 length is 14 residues. Per the germline V gene, CDR1 is SQVTM and CDR2 is ANQGSEA. The CDR3 is CSVETGGRRETQYF. The CDR3 DNA reads as TGCAGCGTTGAAACCGGGGGCAGAAGGGAGACCCAGTACTTC.

The rearrangement joins TRBV29-1 to TRBJ2-5, with D perhaps matching TRBD1 or TRBD2 (5 bases each). The CDR3 is 12 residues long. CDR1 and CDR2 from the germline V gene are SQVTM and ANQGSEA. With 5 bases removed from V and 4 bases from J, the gap between germline ends came to 11 bases. For the CDR3, the DNA is TGCAGCGTTTGGGGGAAAGGAGAGACCCAGTACTTC. Translation: CSVWGKGETQYF.

The chain combines TRBV29-1 with TRBJ2-7; D ambiguous. Germline V lookup: CDR1 SQVTM, CDR2 ANQGSEA. The V and J ends lost 6 bases and 0 bases respectively, with 18 bases between them. CDR3 length: 15 amino acids. CDR3 DNA sequence: TGCAGCGTCGAGCTATTTGGAGACGGCTCCTACGAGCAGTACTTC. As protein: CSVELFGDGSYEQYF.

V gene TRBV7-2 combines with J gene TRBJ1-4, with D unclear. CDR3 length equals 13 residues. Germline CDR1 and CDR2: SGHTA and FQGNSA. V lost 2 bases, J lost 8 bases, and 9 bases lay in between. The DNA for the CDR3 is TGTGCCAGCAGCTTATACTCTGCGGAAAAACTGTTTTTT. Translated: CASSLYSAEKLFF.

The V call is TRBV11-2, the J call TRBJ2-7; D ambiguous. From germline, CDR1 is SGHAT and CDR2 FQNNGV. This CDR3 is built from 15 residues. V shed 1 base and J shed 6 bases, with 16 bases lying between them. This CDR3 reads CASSLGAMIPTEQYF. CDR3 DNA sequence: TGTGCCAGCAGCTTAGGGGCGATGATACCGACCGAGCAGTACTTC.

This clone was seen only a few times. V gene TRBV5-1 combines with J gene TRBJ1-4; TRBD1 matches at 8 bases. Germline V lookup: CDR1 SGHRS, CDR2 YFSETQ. The junction had 6 bases not matched to a gene; V was cut back by 4 bases and J by 1 base. The CDR3 is made up of 16 amino acids. The DNA of the CDR3 is TGCGCCAGCAGCGTTGACAGGGGAGGAACTAATGAAAAACTGTTTTTT. Translating gives CASSVDRGGTNEKLFF.

The rearrangement joins TRBV7-7 to TRBJ2-7; D not resolved. Looked up from germline, CDR1 is SSHAT and CDR2 is FNYEAQ (reference sequence). V lost 5 bases to trimming and J lost 0 bases, with 17 bases between them. CDR3 length: 16 amino acids. CDR3 protein: CASSPGPRGSSYEQYF. In DNA, the CDR3 is TGTGCCAGCAGCCCGGGCCCCCGTGGGTCCTCCTACGAGCAGTACTTC.

This chain joins TRBV15 and TRBJ2-2; D not resolved. CDR3 size: 15 residues. CDR1 and CDR2 (germline): LNHNV, YYDKDF (reference sequence). Trimming took off 8 bases at V and 3 bases at J, with 16 bases between the two ends. In DNA form, the CDR3 reads TGTGCCACCCCAAGAGACGATATAGACACCGGGGAGCTGTTTTTT. Encoded protein: CATPRDDIDTGELFF. Combining the CDR3 with reference TRBV15 and TRBJ2-2 gives the whole variable domain DAMVIQNPRYQVTQFGKPVTLSCSQTLNHNVMYWYQQKSSQAPKLLFHYYDKDFNNEADTPDNFQSRRPNTSFCFLDIRSPGLGDTAMYLCATPRDDIDTGELFFGEGSRLTVL.